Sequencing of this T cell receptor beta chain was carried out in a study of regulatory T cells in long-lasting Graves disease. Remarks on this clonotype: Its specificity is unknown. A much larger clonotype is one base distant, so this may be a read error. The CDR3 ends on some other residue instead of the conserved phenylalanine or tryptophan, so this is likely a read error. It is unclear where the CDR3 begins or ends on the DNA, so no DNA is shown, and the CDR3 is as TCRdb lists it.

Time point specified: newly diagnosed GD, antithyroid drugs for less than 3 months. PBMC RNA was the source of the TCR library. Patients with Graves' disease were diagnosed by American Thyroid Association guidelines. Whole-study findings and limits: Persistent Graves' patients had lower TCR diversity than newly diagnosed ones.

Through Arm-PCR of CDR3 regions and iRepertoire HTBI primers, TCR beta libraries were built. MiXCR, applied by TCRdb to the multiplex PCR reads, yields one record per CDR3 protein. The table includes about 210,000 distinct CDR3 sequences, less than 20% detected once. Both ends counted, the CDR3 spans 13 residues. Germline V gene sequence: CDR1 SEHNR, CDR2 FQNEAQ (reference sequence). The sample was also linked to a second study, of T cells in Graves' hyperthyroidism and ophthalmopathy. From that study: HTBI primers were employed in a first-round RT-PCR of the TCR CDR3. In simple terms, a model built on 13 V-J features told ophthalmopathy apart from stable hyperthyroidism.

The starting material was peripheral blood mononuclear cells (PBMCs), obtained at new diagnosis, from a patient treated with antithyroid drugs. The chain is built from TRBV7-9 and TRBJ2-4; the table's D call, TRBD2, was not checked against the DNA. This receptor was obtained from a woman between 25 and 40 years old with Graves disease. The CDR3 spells CASSLDQLASSHY.